Listed below are T cell receptor beta chains from one sample, sequenced in a study of cytomegalovirus exposure and HLA in healthy donors. The data were produced by immunoSEQ multiplex PCR, yet TCRdb's version contains in-frame clones alone and is incomplete. The table includes around 70,000 clones, approximately 93% detected once. Material for sequencing was PBMCs. These receptors were taken from a man younger than 30 in good health and CMV-seropositive. CDR3s leave out the opening cysteine and the closing phenylalanine or tryptophan. Expanded clones get a size class; other rows say once, few or many, or leave the size out.

>once|TRBV6-1|TRBJ2-5
ASRYAAEETQY
>NA|TRBV28|TRBJ1-2
ASSLGTGSDYGYT
>NA|TRBV5-5|TRBJ2-7
ASSSGLAGVVYEQY
>NA|TRBV4-1|TRBJ2-7
ASSQPLAGGSYEQY
>NA|TRBV29-1|TRBJ1-1
SVHWGETEAF
>NA|TRBV28|TRBJ1-1
ASSRQVMDQNTEAF
>NA|TRBV28|TRBJ2-7
ASSTSWGEGRDEQY
>NA|TRBV7-2|TRBJ2-6
ASSRGGANVLT
>NA|TRBV10-3|TRBJ2-1
AISRTEDNEQF
>once|TRBV28|TRBJ2-7
ASSTGHHYEQY
>once|TRBV27|TRBJ2-7
ASNARGSYEQY
>NA|TRBV7-9|TRBJ2-1
ASSLGSGRNEQF
>few|TRBV13|TRBJ2-7
ASSTAGQGGEQY
>NA|TRBV9|TRBJ1-4
ASSVATGPPTNEKLF
>NA|TRBV5-4|TRBJ2-2
ASTSGSRAGELF
>NA|TRBV9|TRBJ2-7
ASSVGDRGHYEQY
>NA|TRBV4-1|TRBJ1-2
ASSRRQGGVRGGYT
>NA|TRBV5-5|TRBJ2-1
ASSLSTGGQGEQF
>once|TRBV9|TRBJ2-7
ASSVSGQGYEQY
>NA|TRBV5-1|TRBJ1-1
ASSSTGDNTEAF
>NA|TRBV9|TRBJ2-1
ASSVSSLAGVDEQF
>NA|TRBV9|TRBJ2-5
ASSVELAEETQY
>NA|TRBV6-5|TRBJ2-7
ASSRLAGGSYEQY
>NA|TRBV5-4|TRBJ1-6
ASSPGTTYNSPLH
>NA|TRBV11-2|TRBJ2-5
ASSADPRGETQY
>NA|TRBV28|TRBJ1-2
ASSLSYGYT
>NA|TRBV4-1|TRBJ2-7
ASSLTVLAGGSYEQY
>NA|TRBV5-6|TRBJ2-1
ASSLAGRSGLPGNEQF
>once|TRBV4-1|TRBJ1-4
ASSQTTGFLF
>once|TRBV6-6|TRBJ2-1
ASSYSGPTPYNEQF
>NA|TRBV29-1|TRBJ2-5
SVGTVGETQY
>NA|TRBV5-4|TRBJ2-5
ASSRGETQY
>NA|TRBV9|TRBJ2-1
ASSVAGTTTYNEQF
>NA|TRBV11-1|TRBJ2-1
ASSSRGGYNEQF
>NA|TRBV2|TRBJ2-1
ASRLTSGRALGQF
>NA|TRBV5-6|TRBJ2-1
ASSPGLAGASQDEQF
>NA|TRBV5-6|TRBJ2-3
ASSLSSDTQY
>NA|TRBV27|TRBJ2-1
ASSPLGGASYNEQF
>NA|TRBV27|TRBJ1-4
ASSLGGVREKLF
>NA|TRBV27|TRBJ1-2
ASRDGGPNGYT
>NA|TRBV29-1|TRBJ2-7
SVWTGDPHEQY